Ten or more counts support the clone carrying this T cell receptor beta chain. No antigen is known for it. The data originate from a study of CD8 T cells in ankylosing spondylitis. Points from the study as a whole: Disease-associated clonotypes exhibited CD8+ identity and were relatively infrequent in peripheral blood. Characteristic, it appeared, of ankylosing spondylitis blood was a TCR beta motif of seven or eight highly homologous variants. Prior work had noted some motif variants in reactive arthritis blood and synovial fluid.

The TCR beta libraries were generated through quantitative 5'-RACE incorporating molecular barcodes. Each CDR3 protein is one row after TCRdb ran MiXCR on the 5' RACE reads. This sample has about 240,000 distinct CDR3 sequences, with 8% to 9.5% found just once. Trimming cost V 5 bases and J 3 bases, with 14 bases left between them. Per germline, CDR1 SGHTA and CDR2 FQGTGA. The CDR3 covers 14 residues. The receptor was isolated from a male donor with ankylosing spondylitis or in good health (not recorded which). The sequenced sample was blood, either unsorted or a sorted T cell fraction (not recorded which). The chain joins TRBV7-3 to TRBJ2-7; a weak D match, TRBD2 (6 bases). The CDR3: CASSPTGGHYEQYF. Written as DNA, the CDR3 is TGTGCCAGCAGCCCCACCGGGGGTCACTACGAGCAGTACTTC.